The source of this T cell receptor beta chain is a study of spatial heterogeneity in lung cancer. Overall study: Sequence detection consistently recorded a greater number of beta-chain than alpha-chain sequences. General study results and limits: Detection of ubiquitous tumor TCRs in blood was higher at resection than follow-up.

This clonotype was recorded a few times. Its antigen is not known. With V trimmed by 2 bases and J by 3 bases, 1 base remained unmatched. The CDR3 sequence is 14 residues long. Germline loops: CDR1 LNHDA, CDR2 SQIVND (reference sequence). The time point: sample taken at primary tumor resection. The input material, whole RNA from tumor, nontumor lung or frozen PBMC, was sequenced unsorted. On each TCR cDNA molecule, a unique molecular identifier was present. A single record per CDR3 protein comes from TCRdb applying MiXCR to the 5' RACE reads. The sample records fewer than 45,000 distinct CDR3 sequences, roughly 7.2% being singletons.

The receptor's source is a female donor with early-stage non-small cell lung cancer. The chain uses TRBV19 and TRBJ2-3; 8 bases are a match to TRBD2. This specimen consisted of PBMCs, obtained at surgery. DNA for the CDR3: TGTGCCAGTAGTATACGGGGGGGGACAGATACGCAGTATTTT. It encodes CASSIRGGTDTQYF.